One TCR beta chain is described in this entry. Its cognate antigen is unknown. The data were obtained in a study of cytomegalovirus exposure and HLA in healthy donors. Study at large: The 110 or so validation repertoires were produced on the same platform as the 550 to 700 repertoires of the first cohort. This was reported in a later analysis. Overall study results and limits: A classifier reportedly called cytomegalovirus status with high sensitivity and specificity. Investigators reported 150 to 200 TCR beta chains as tied to cytomegalovirus.

TCRdb keeps only in-frame clones here, not all; method: immunoSEQ multiplex PCR. The repertoire includes some 210,000 clones, around 87% of them detected once, and more than 1.5% sits in the top ten. This clonotype was sampled from a young woman in good health and CMV-seropositive. Specimen: PBMCs.

The CDR3 sequence is CASSEFEGLLTNTEAFF. The CDR3 DNA reads TGTGCCAGCAGTGAATTTGAGGGTCTCCTAACAAACACTGAAGCTTTCTTT. The V call is TRBV6-1, the J call TRBJ1-1; D unresolved. Germline CDR1 and CDR2: MNHNS and SASEGT. Between the trimmed V and J ends, which lost 2 bases and 2 bases, there was a span of 18 bases. The CDR3 sequence is 17 residues long.